This T cell receptor beta chain was obtained from a study of shared clonotypes between healthy human individuals. The data were produced by immunoSEQ multiplex PCR, yet TCRdb's version contains in-frame clones alone and is incomplete. Found here are a few million clones, 85% to 95% of them singletons; the top ten hold roughly 0.13%. CDR1 is SGDLS and CDR2 is YYNGEE in the germline V gene. Trimming shortened V by 3 bases and J by 0 bases, and 8 bases separated the two germline ends. The CDR3 consists of 14 residues. The rearrangement links TRBV9 to TRBJ2-3, with D uncertain. The sequence was obtained from a man aged 18 to 29 in good health. The specimen sequenced was naive CD4+ T cells sorted from blood. Indicated subset: CD45RA+ positively selected. DNA of the CDR3: TGTGCCAGCAGCGCGAGCTGGAGCACAGATACGCAGTATTTT. This codes for CASSASWSTDTQYF.